The entry below describes one TCR beta chain. The CDR3 has 15 amino acids. Germline CDR1 and CDR2: MNHEY and SVGAGI. After removal of 6 bases from V and 9 bases from J, the junction contained 9 bases not matched to a gene. The data are from a study of control samples from healthy donors and cancer patients. TCRdb's copy holds only in-frame clones and misses some; the assay was immunoSEQ multiplex PCR. The table lists roughly 130,000 clones, 90% of them singletons. The rearrangement joins TRBV6-5 to TRBJ2-3, with TRBD2 matching 13 bases. This receptor was identified in a man between 18 and 35 years old in good health. The material sequenced was blood. The chain's CDR3 is CASRGLAGSQSTQYF. CDR3 DNA: TGTGCCAGCAGGGGACTAGCGGGGTCTCAGAGCACGCAGTATTTT.